The 5 T cell receptor beta chains below come from one sample, sequenced in a study of T cell responses to AZD1222 COVID-19 vaccine. Method: immunoSEQ multiplex PCR; TCRdb's copy keeps in-frame clones and lacks some. The table lists about 120,000 clones, 80% to 95% of them singletons. The specimen was peripheral blood, collected 28 days after the second dose of the MenACWY control vaccine. The receptors come from an adult who received the MenACWY meningococcal vaccine as a control.

V and J are TRBV28 and TRBJ1-5, with D maybe TRBD1 (6 bases). V lost 3 bases, J lost 6 bases, and 15 bases lay in between. Per the germline V gene, CDR1 is MDHEN and CDR2 is SYDVKM. The CDR3 has 15 amino acids. CDR3 loop: CASSLGGSGSQPQHF. The CDR3 coding sequence is TGTGCCAGCAGTTTGGGGGGCTCTGGTAGTCAGCCCCAGCATTTT.

The chain is built from TRBV3-1 (or the pseudogene TRBV3-2) and TRBJ2-2; TRBD1 matches 8 bases. The CDR3 loop spans 15 amino acids. The V and J ends lost 5 bases and 5 bases, in that order; junction bases with no gene match: 7. The germline V gene encodes CDR1 LGHDT and CDR2 YNNKEL (reference sequence). The chain's CDR3 is CASSTGQGSTGELFF. In nucleotides, the CDR3 is TGTGCCAGCAGCACAGGACAGGGTTCAACCGGGGAGCTGTTTTTT.

The chain is built from TRBV3-1 (or the pseudogene TRBV3-2) and TRBJ2-7, with 9 bases that match TRBD1. The J segment lost 6 bases and the V segment lost 4 bases, leaving 1 base of the junction unmatched. The CDR3 runs 12 residues. CDR1 LGHDT and CDR2 YNNKEL come from the germline V gene (reference sequence). The CDR3 DNA follows: TGTGCCAGCAGCCGACAGGGGGGCGAGCAGTACGTC. Translation: CASSRQGGEQYV.

This chain joins TRBV6-5 and TRBJ1-4; a weak D match, TRBD1 (5 bases). V was shortened by 2 bases and J by 8 bases, with 15 bases between the two germline ends. This CDR3 has 15 amino acids. Germline CDR1 and CDR2: MNHEY and SVGAGI. The CDR3 sequence is CASSYGGGGGEKLFF. In DNA, the CDR3 is TGTGCCAGCAGTTACGGAGGTGGGGGGGGAGAAAAACTGTTTTTT.

The rearrangement joins TRBV28 to TRBJ2-3; 10 positions agree with TRBD1. Germline trimming cut 7 bases from V and 1 base from J; bases unmatched to any gene: 11. Per the germline V gene, CDR1 is MDHEN and CDR2 is SYDVKM. The CDR3 has 17 amino acids. The CDR3 loop reads CASTLPGTGVGTDTQYF. In DNA form, the CDR3 reads TGTGCCAGCACGCTCCCCGGGACAGGGGTTGGCACAGATACGCAGTATTTT.